This record covers a single TCR beta chain. It has no known antigen specificity. The record has no base qualities; no much larger clone is one base away. Sample treatment or condition, as interpreted from the label and publication: allogeneic hematopoietic cell transplantation with graft depleted of TCRalphabeta T cells and CD19 B cells. The children who served as transplant recipients had been given grafts of TCRalphabeta/CD19-depleted allogeneic hematopoietic cells. This record comes from a study of T-cell reconstitution after alpha-beta-depleted transplantation in children (dated by TCRdb to the mid-2010s). About the investigation overall: Using TCR repertoire profiling, the study quantitatively followed how T-cell immune reconstitution unfolded in children after TCRalphabeta/CD19-depleted allogeneic hematopoietic cell transplantation.

Libraries were made using PCR. TCRdb names Illumina HiSeq 2500 as the instrument used. TCR library preparation used molecular barcoding, with unique molecular identifiers applied to normalize quantification of the TCRbeta repertoire. TCRdb applied fastp at Q25 and MiXCR to the public reads, then kept only in-frame beta chains. Each record represents a unique CDR3 protein, reported with the most common genes and DNA among its rows. Within this sample are about 540,000 distinct CDR3 sequences, with over 20% of them counted one time only. Clones ranked in the top ten supply under 45% of the sample. CDR1 DFQATT and CDR2 SNEGSKA were looked up in the germline V gene (reference sequence). The CDR3 sequence holds 12 residues, the cysteine and phenylalanine included. Only CDR3 DNA remains: 36 bases, in frame from the first base. V lost 0 bases and J lost 16 bases; the stretch between them is 16 bases long.

The research as a whole found: The high TCRbeta diversity at day 60 in some patients was ascribed to recipient T cells and intrathymic progenitors that had survived conditioning. Apparently early alphabetaT-cell count recovery about two months after transplant reportedly relied on only several hundred rapidly expanded clones derived from non-depleted graft cells. Hyperexpanded clone frequencies declined over subsequent months; after one year, T-cell counts and TCRbeta diversity were mostly attributed to newly produced T cells.

The receptor chain draws on TRBV20-1 and TRBJ2-1, with the D gene not clear enough to name. Sequencing used PBMCs, obtained before TCRalphabeta/CD19-depleted stem cell transplant. This TCR was recovered from a boy younger than two with Wiskott-Aldrich syndrome, due to receive a stem cell transplant. The nucleotide sequence reads TGCAGTGCTAGAGATCCTAGTAGGCCCCTTTTCTTC. This encodes CSARDPSRPLFF.